This record looks at one T cell receptor beta chain sequence and its context. This record belongs to a study of blood T cell repertoires in COVID-19. Study overall: The study drew acute and convalescent COVID-19 samples from the United States, Italy and Spain. PBMCs, B-cell-depleted T cells, or T cells were the source of the cDNA or gDNA that made up the material.

CDR1 and CDR2 from the germline V gene are LGHDT and YNNKEL (reference sequence). V gave up 1 base and J gave up 3 bases, with 10 bases separating them. The CDR3 consists of 14 residues. Per the authors' pipeline: The assay estimated nucleated cells by amplifying reference gene primers. Produced via immunoSEQ multiplex PCR; TCRdb's table is partial and in-frame only. D and trimming come from the DNA, and the V and J calls and clone size come from that table. The repertoire holds roughly 280,000 clones, with approximately 87% as singletons. Sequenced input: peripheral blood. This clonotype was sampled from a man aged 60 to 75 who had recovered from COVID-19. The chain uses TRBV3-1 (or the pseudogene TRBV3-2) and TRBJ2-7; D may be TRBD2 (5 bases). For the CDR3, the DNA is TGTGCCAGCAGCCAAGCGGAGGCTTACTACGAGCAGTACTTC. This translates into CASSQAEAYYEQYF.